The 11 T cell receptor beta chains in this list originate from one sample, sequenced in a study of T cell clonality in common variable immunodeficiency. Study findings and constraints: Fewer deletions and N-nucleotide insertions were reportedly seen in common variable immunodeficiency TCR beta sequences.

Which antigens these TCRs recognize remains unknown. Sequenced by immunoSEQ multiplex PCR; TCRdb stores in-frame clones only, minus some. Singletons are absent from the sample, which has about 19,000 clones. Sample: peripheral blood mononuclear cells. These TCRs come from a human donor with common variable immunodeficiency.

With respect to this clone: The read comes to an end 3 residues before the CDR3 does, leaving the germline J gene to fill in the end. The genes are TRBV11-2 and TRBJ1-1; the D gene is possibly TRBD1 (6 bases). This CDR3 has 13 residues. Trimming removed 5 bases at V and 1 base at J, with 8 bases between. Germline loops: CDR1 SGHAT, CDR2 FQNNGV. The DNA read from the CDR3 is TGTGCCAGCAGCCCGGGACAGAACACTGAA. Translated, it gives CASSPGQNTE. The CDR3 in full is CASSPGQNTEAFF. The full variable domain, completed using reference TRBV11-2 and TRBJ1-1, is EAGVAQSPRYKIIEKRQSVAFWCNPISGHATLYWYQQILGQGPKLLIQFQNNGVVDDSQLPKDRFSAERLKGVDSTLKIQPAKLEDSAVYLCASSPGQNTEAFFGQGTRLTVV.

A remark on this clone: Read data end 3 residues before the CDR3 end; the end is taken from the germline J gene. The chain carries TRBV30 and TRBJ2-5, with 8 bases that match TRBD1. The CDR3 has 14 residues. The germline CDR1 and CDR2 sequences are GTSNPN and SVGIG (reference sequence). V was clipped by 2 bases and J by 6 bases; unmatched bases: 8. This CDR3 reads CAWSFAGGLKTQYF. The CDR3 DNA, read in part, is TGTGCCTGGAGTTTCGCAGGGGGCTTGAAGACC.

This clone was counted between two and nine times. The sequence runs out 3 residues before the end of the CDR3; the remainder is reconstructed from the germline J gene. The chain links TRBV2 to TRBJ1-1; TRBD1 might be the D (6 bases). V was trimmed by 6 bases and J by 4 bases, leaving 15 bases between them. CDR3 length: 14 residues. Germline CDR1 SNHLY, CDR2 FYNNEI. The CDR3 loop reads CASRSPRGSTEAFF. CDR3 DNA, as far as it was read: TGTGCCAGCAGGTCGCCCAGGGGTTCCACTGAA.

This clone was found a few times. The CDR3 goes on 3 residues after the read ends, and that part is filled in from the germline J gene. V and J are TRBV16 and TRBJ2-7; D gene unclear. Germline CDR1 reads KGHSY; CDR2 reads FQNENV. CDR3 length: 15 amino acids. The germline V and J ends were trimmed by 0 bases and 4 bases, with 13 bases remaining between them. The chain's CDR3 is CASSQSSGVLYEQYF. CDR3 DNA (partial): TGTGCCAGCAGCCAATCATCAGGAGTACTGTACGAG.

On this clone: With the read ending 3 residues before the CDR3 end, the germline J gene is used to fill in that end. The chain uses TRBV20-1 and TRBJ2-5; TRBD2 aligns across 11 bases. The CDR3 covers 14 residues. Germline lookup yields CDR1 DFQATT and CDR2 SNEGSKA (reference sequence). The V and J ends lost 3 bases and 5 bases, in that order; junction bases with no gene match: 5. The CDR3 loop is CSARVSGRGETQYF. The sequenced part of the CDR3 DNA is TGCAGTGCTAGGGTTAGCGGGAGGGGGGAGACC.

This clone was seen a handful of times. The CDR3 end lies 3 residues beyond the end of the read and is filled in from the germline J gene. V usage is TRBV7-2 and J usage is TRBJ1-1; weak D call: TRBD1 (5 bases). CDR3 size: 14 residues. Trimming left V 5 bases short and J 2 bases short, with 12 bases between. CDR1 and CDR2 from the germline V gene are SGHTA and FQGNSA. Partial CDR3 DNA: TGTGCCAGCAGCCCCTCCGGGGGAAACACTGAA. Translation: CASSPSGGNTE. The whole CDR3 reads CASSPSGGNTEAFF.

This clone was observed a few times. The sequenced fragment ends 3 residues before the CDR3 boundary, so the rest is inferred from the germline J gene. The gene calls are TRBV18 and TRBJ2-1; TRBD2 matches at 7 bases. Germline V gene data show CDR1 as KGHSH and CDR2 as LQKENI. V lost 6 bases, J lost 2 bases, and 7 bases stayed unmatched. The CDR3 length is 15 residues. CDR3 DNA (partial): TGTGCCAGCTCGCGACTAGCCAGCGCCTACAATGAG. Translating gives CASSRLASAYNE. The whole CDR3 sequence reads CASSRLASAYNEQFF.

This clone has just a few counts. The read falls 3 residues short of the CDR3 end, and the missing part is taken from the germline J gene. V and J are TRBV7-2 and TRBJ1-2; 7 bases agree with TRBD1. V lost 3 bases and J lost 2; bases outside the gene matches: 3. Germline V gene data show CDR1 as SGHTA and CDR2 as FQGNSA. The CDR3 has 14 amino acids. The covered CDR3 bases are TGTGCCAGCAGCTTCCAGACAGGGAACTATGGC. As protein: CASSFQTGNYG. The CDR3 in full is CASSFQTGNYGYTF.

Turning to this clone: The read halts 3 residues ahead of the CDR3 end, with the missing end drawn from the germline J gene. J is TRBJ2-1 and V is TRBV7-7; maybe TRBD2 (5 bases). The V gene lost 1 base and the J gene lost 7 bases, with 14 bases spanning the gap. The CDR3 runs to 15 residues. CDR1 and CDR2 from the germline V gene are SSHAT and FNYEAQ (reference sequence). The CDR3 sequence: CASSLVMASRNEQFF. The DNA read from the CDR3 is TGTGCCAGCAGCTTAGTTATGGCTAGCAGGAATGAG.

CDR3 bases read: TGTGCCAGTAGTCCACCGAGGGGAGTTACGAGCACCGGGGAG. Translating gives CASSPPRGVTSTGE. The whole CDR3 protein reads CASSPPRGVTSTGELFF. V is TRBV19 and J is TRBJ2-2; D possibly matches TRBD1 or TRBD2 (5 bases each). The read ends 3 residues shy of where the CDR3 ends; the end is completed using the germline J gene. The CDR3 covers 17 residues. Trimming cost V 5 bases and J 4 bases, with 20 bases left between them. Per germline, CDR1 LNHDA and CDR2 SQIVND (reference sequence).

This clone has at least ten counts. The CDR3 is cut off 3 residues early in the read; its end comes from the germline J gene. The chain is built from TRBV5-4 and TRBJ1-2; D unclear. V lost 1 base and J 7 bases, leaving 17 bases between the germline ends. The CDR3 length is 15 residues. Germline lookup yields CDR1 SGHNT and CDR2 YYREEE (reference sequence). CDR3 bases read: TGTGCCAGCAGCTTGCTGGAGACGACTTTTGGTGGC. This gives the protein CASSLLETTFGG. Given in full, the CDR3 is CASSLLETTFGGYTF.